This TCR beta chain was observed in a study of T cells after yellow fever vaccination. Study information: SMART-Seq v4 Ultra Low Input handled preparation of low-cell-number fractions.

The V end was cut by 4 bases, the J end by 5 bases, with 17 bases between. CDR1 DFQATT and CDR2 SNEGSKA come from the germline V gene (reference sequence). This CDR3 comprises 14 residues. Remarks on this clonotype: Its antigen is currently unknown.

The study, taken as a whole, reports: Reappearance after the booster was seen for most primary-vaccination clones, at 96% CD4 and more than 80% CD8.

It was through 5'RACE template switching that TCR cDNA was made, with a universal primer site and UMIs added. TCRdb ran MiXCR on the 5' RACE reads and lists one entry per CDR3 protein. The repertoire consists of some 350,000 distinct CDR3 sequences, with around 6.5% occurring once and the leading ten covering approximately 16%. The sample here was PBMCs, taken 5 days after the yellow fever booster vaccination. This sequence originates from a man under 40 who received the YFV17D yellow fever vaccine. The chain links TRBV20-1 to TRBJ2-5, with a weak D call TRBD2 (6 bases). CDR3 DNA sequence: TGCAGTGCTACCCATCTGGAGGGAATTGAGACCCAGTACTTC. This translates into CSATHLEGIETQYF.